The 11 T cell receptor beta chains listed next were all sequenced from one sample in a study of T cells in Graves' hyperthyroidism and ophthalmopathy. TCR beta CDR3 sequences were amplified from RNA transcripts. First-round RT-PCR of the TCR CDR3 relied on the HTBI primer set. TCRdb analysed the multiplex PCR reads with MiXCR anew, one entry per CDR3 protein. Of fewer than 400,000 distinct CDR3 sequences in the sample, roughly 25% are singletons; the top ten hold roughly 70%. The sequencing sample was made of blood. These receptors all come from a man aged 45-65 years with Graves' hyperthyroidism.

This clonotype showed up just a few times. The chain uses TRBV4-2 and TRBJ2-1; D gene unclear. The germline V gene encodes CDR1 LGHNA and CDR2 YNFKEQ. Trimming shortened V by 0 bases and J by 8 bases, and 8 bases separated the two germline ends. The CDR3 has 13 amino acids. The CDR3 loop reads CASSQETVDEQFF. DNA for the CDR3: TGTGCCAGCAGCCAAGAAACAGTGGATGAGCAGTTCTTC.

This clonotype was seen more than once but under ten times. CDR3 sequence reads: CASSPGQGNALRGYTF. The DNA of the CDR3 is TGCGCCAGCAGCCCTGGACAGGGGAATGCCCTGAGGGGCTACACCTTC. The genes are TRBV5-1 and TRBJ1-2, with TRBD1 matching over 9 bases. Germline lookup yields CDR1 SGHRS and CDR2 YFSETQ. Losses at the gene ends were 4 bases for V and 8 bases for J; bases not matched to a gene: 15. The CDR3 has 16 amino acids. Full variable domain (missing parts from reference TRBV5-1 and TRBJ1-2): KAGVTQTPRYLIKTRGQQVTLSCSPISGHRSVSWYQQTPGQGLQFLFEYFSETQRNKGNFPGRFSGRQFSNSRSEMNVSTLELGDSALYLCASSPGQGNALRGYTFGSGTRLTVV.

This clonotype was found many times. The CDR3 reads CASRPAGAANTEAFF. CDR3 sequence (DNA): TGTGCCAGCAGGCCCGCCGGGGCGGCGAACACTGAAGCTTTCTTT. The rearrangement links TRBV28 to TRBJ1-1, with a possible D match to TRBD1 (5 bases). Looked up from germline, CDR1 is MDHEN and CDR2 is SYDVKM. The CDR3 runs to 15 residues. Trimming shortened V by 6 bases and J by 1 base, and 15 bases separated the two germline ends.

This clonotype was found many times. The chain uses TRBV20-1 and TRBJ2-7; 11 bases line up with TRBD2. This CDR3 spans 17 amino acids. Looked up from germline, CDR1 is DFQATT and CDR2 is SNEGSKA (reference sequence). Unmatched junction bases numbered 10, after V lost 0 bases and J lost 3 bases. This chain's CDR3 is CSARDSLAGGRDYEQYF. As DNA, the CDR3 is TGCAGTGCTAGAGATAGTCTAGCGGGAGGTCGCGACTACGAGCAGTACTTC.

This clonotype was recorded a few times. J is TRBJ1-1 and V is TRBV5-1; possible D gene TRBD1, 5 bases. Germline values: CDR1 SGHRS, CDR2 YFSETQ. V was shortened by 0 bases and J by 12 bases, with 15 bases between the two germline ends. The CDR3 is 13 amino acids. Written as DNA, the CDR3 is TGCGCCAGCAGCTTGGATTTGGGGGGTAGAACTTTCTTT. Translation: CASSLDLGGRTFF.

This clonotype came up a few times. The chain combines TRBV18 with TRBJ2-7; D remains unclear. The CDR3 has 14 amino acids. Trimming stripped 4 bases from V and 3 bases from J, with 13 bases between. Germline values: CDR1 KGHSH, CDR2 LQKENI. CDR3 sequence: CASSLILDGYEQYF. CDR3 nucleotide sequence: TGTGCCAGCTCACTCATCCTGGACGGCTACGAGCAGTACTTC. The variable domain in full, completed from reference TRBV18 and TRBJ2-7, reads NAGVMQNPRHLVRRRGQEARLRCSPMKGHSHVYWYRQLPEEGLKFMVYLQKENIIDESGMPKERFSAEFPKEGPSILRIQQVVRGDSAAYFCASSLILDGYEQYFGPGTRLTVT.

This clonotype was found a few times. The V call is TRBV27, the J call TRBJ1-1; no clear D gene. V was clipped by 2 bases and J by 1 base, with 8 bases between them. Germline CDR1 is MNHEY and CDR2 is SMNVEV (reference sequence). The length of the CDR3 is 14 residues. CDR3 region: CASSLRNGNTEAFF. DNA of the CDR3: TGTGCCAGCAGTTTAAGGAATGGGAACACTGAAGCTTTCTTT.

The chain uses TRBV4-1 and TRBJ1-5; tentative D call: TRBD1 (6 bases). Trimming removed 2 bases from V and 3 bases from J, with 14 bases in between. CDR3 length equals 16 residues. CDR1 is MGHRA and CDR2 is YSYEKL in the germline V gene. DNA of the CDR3: TGCGCCAGCAGCCAATACTCCGACAGGCTCAATCAGCCCCAGCATTTT. This translates into CASSQYSDRLNQPQHF.

Many counts were recorded for this clonotype. The CDR3 sequence: CASSEWMGASLSYGYTF. The CDR3 region has the DNA TGTGCCAGCAGTGAATGGATGGGGGCCTCGCTTAGCTATGGCTACACCTTC. The chain recombines TRBV6-1 with TRBJ1-2, with D possibly being TRBD1 (6 bases). Trimming removed 2 bases from V and 4 bases from J, with 20 bases in between. Germline V gene lookup returns CDR1 MNHNS and CDR2 SASEGT. The length of the CDR3 is 17 residues.

In its sample, this clonotype was seen a few times. This chain links TRBV7-3 with TRBJ2-6; a possible D gene is TRBD2 (6 bases). V shed 1 base and J shed 0 bases, with 13 bases lying between them. This CDR3 has 18 residues. Germline V gene lookup returns CDR1 SGHTA and CDR2 FQGTGA. CDR3 in amino acids: CASSLKLPGSSGANVLTF. CDR3 in DNA: TGTGCCAGCAGCTTAAAACTCCCCGGGAGCTCTGGGGCCAACGTCCTGACTTTC.

The chain uses TRBV9 and TRBJ2-5, with unresolved D. Looked up from germline, CDR1 is SGDLS and CDR2 is YYNGEE. CDR3 length: 14 amino acids. The V and J ends lost 4 bases and 2 bases respectively, with 12 bases between them. In nucleotides, the CDR3 is TGTGCCAGCAGCTCGCATGATCTACAAGAGACCCAGTACTTC. It is translated as CASSSHDLQETQYF. The variable domain in full, with the rest retrieved from reference TRBV9 and TRBJ2-5, is DSGVTQTPKHLITATGQRVTLRCSPRSGDLSVYWYQQSLDQGLQFLIQYYNGEERAKGNILERFSAQQFPDLHSELNLSSLELGDSALYFCASSSHDLQETQYFGPGTRLLVL.